Listed below are T cell receptor beta chains from one sample, sequenced in a study of control samples from healthy donors and cancer patients. TCRdb's copy holds only in-frame clones and misses some; the assay was immunoSEQ multiplex PCR. The sample lists tens of thousands of clones; around four fifths were seen once. Material: blood. These TCRs come from a man over 45 in good health. Both conserved end residues are part of each CDR3. D genes are given only for firm matches. Some rows have no size entry. The others give once, few or many, or a class for an expanded clone.

D: NA
V: TRBV6-6
size: NA
J: TRBJ1-6
DNA: TGTGCCAGCAGTCGGGGACGGGACAATTCACCCCTCCACTTT
CDR3: CASSRGRDNSPLHF

D: TRBD1
V: TRBV6-5
size: NA
J: TRBJ1-2
DNA: TGTGCCAGCAGTTACTACCCATTAAACAGGGGTGGCTACACCTTC
CDR3: CASSYYPLNRGGYTF

D: TRBD2
V: TRBV6-6
size: NA
J: TRBJ2-3
DNA: TGTGCCAGCAGTTACTCCACGGCGGGAGGCACAGATACGCAGTATTTT
CDR3: CASSYSTAGGTDTQYF

D: NA
V: TRBV4-2
size: NA
J: TRBJ1-1
DNA: TGTGCCAGCAGCCAAGAGTTGGATGGGAACACTGAAGCTTTCTTT
CDR3: CASSQELDGNTEAFF

D: NA
V: TRBV12-3/TRBV12-4
size: NA
J: TRBJ1-1
DNA: TGTGCCAGCAGTTTATTGGGTGGTGCTGAAGCTTTCTTT
CDR3: CASSLLGGAEAFF

D: TRBD2
V: TRBV10-3
size: NA
J: TRBJ2-7
DNA: TGTGCCATTGCGGGGGTCAACGAGTTAGCGGGCTCCTACGAGCAGTACTTC
CDR3: CAIAGVNELAGSYEQYF

D: NA
V: TRBV7-9
size: once
J: TRBJ2-3
DNA: TGTGCCAGCAGCCCGTTAGCAGTTACGCAGTATTTT
CDR3: CASSPLAVTQYF

D: TRBD1
V: TRBV2
size: NA
J: TRBJ2-6
DNA: TGTGCCAGCAGGGACAGGCTCCTCTCTGGGGCCAACGTCCTGACTTTC
CDR3: CASRDRLLSGANVLTF

D: TRBD1
V: TRBV28
size: NA
J: TRBJ1-3
DNA: TGTGCCAGCAACCAGGGACAGGGGTCTGGAAACACCATATATTTT
CDR3: CASNQGQGSGNTIYF

D: TRBD2
V: TRBV4-3
size: once
J: TRBJ2-6
DNA: TGCGCCAGCAGCCAAGATTGGGGAGGGTCTGGGGCCAACGTCCTGACTTTC
CDR3: CASSQDWGGSGANVLTF

D: NA
V: TRBV3-1/TRBV3-2
size: NA
J: TRBJ1-4
DNA: TGTGCCAGCAGCCAAGATATGGGCCGGGCAACTAATGAAAAACTGTTTTTT
CDR3: CASSQDMGRATNEKLFF

D: NA
V: TRBV4-1
size: NA
J: TRBJ1-1
DNA: TGCGCCAGCAGCCCCCAAGGGGGGGGGATAATGAACACTGAAGCTTTCTTT
CDR3: CASSPQGGGIMNTEAFF

D: TRBD1
V: TRBV7-8
size: NA
J: TRBJ1-2
DNA: TGTGCCAGCAGCGCCGGGGACAGCACGTATGGCTACACCTTC
CDR3: CASSAGDSTYGYTF

D: TRBD2
V: TRBV9
size: once
J: TRBJ2-1
DNA: TGTGCCAGCAGCGTAGCGGGACTAGCGGGAAACTCCTACAATGAGCAGTTCTTC
CDR3: CASSVAGLAGNSYNEQFF

D: NA
V: TRBV7-2
size: NA
J: TRBJ1-6
DNA: TGTGCCAGCAGCTCTTTGAATTCACCCCTCCACTTT
CDR3: CASSSLNSPLHF

D: NA
V: TRBV10-2
size: NA
J: TRBJ2-2
DNA: TGCGCCAGCAGTGCAACAAATGCCGGGGAGCTGTTTTTT
CDR3: CASSATNAGELFF

D: TRBD1
V: TRBV27
size: few
J: TRBJ2-6
DNA: TGTGCCAGCAGGGCTTCGGTGGGCAGGGGGCAGTCTGGGGCCAACGTCCTGACTTTC
CDR3: CASRASVGRGQSGANVLTF

D: NA
V: TRBV30
size: once
J: TRBJ2-5
DNA: TGTGCCTGGAGTGTAGAGACCCAGTACTTC
CDR3: CAWSVETQYF

D: TRBD1
V: TRBV11-2
size: NA
J: TRBJ2-2
DNA: TGTGCCAGCAGCTCCCGGGGTTGGACAGGGGTCACCGGGGAGCTGTTTTTT
CDR3: CASSSRGWTGVTGELFF

D: NA
V: TRBV5-4
size: NA
J: TRBJ2-7
DNA: TGTGCCAGCAGCTTGGATCTAGCTTCCTACGAGCAGTACTTC
CDR3: CASSLDLASYEQYF

D: NA
V: TRBV7-9
size: few
J: TRBJ2-7
DNA: TGTGCCAGCAGCTTCGGGAGACAGAACGAGCAGTACTTC
CDR3: CASSFGRQNEQYF

D: TRBD2
V: TRBV6-2/TRBV6-3
size: NA
J: TRBJ2-3
DNA: TGTGCCAGCAGCCTGCCTAGCGGGAGAGAAGCAGATACGCAGTATTTT
CDR3: CASSLPSGREADTQYF

D: NA
V: TRBV5-4
size: once
J: TRBJ1-2
DNA: TGTGCCAGCAGCTTGAACGGACACAACTATGGCTACACCTTC
CDR3: CASSLNGHNYGYTF

D: TRBD1
V: TRBV5-8
size: NA
J: TRBJ2-7
DNA: TGTGCCAGCAGCTTGTCTCCGGGACAGGGGTACGAGCAGTACTTC
CDR3: CASSLSPGQGYEQYF

D: NA
V: TRBV6-5
size: NA
J: TRBJ1-1
DNA: TGTGCCAGCAGCAGGACAGCGGATGAAGCTTTCTTT
CDR3: CASSRTADEAFF

D: NA
V: TRBV6-1
size: NA
J: TRBJ1-2
DNA: TGTGCCAGCAGTGAAAACAGGGTCGGCTACACCTTC
CDR3: CASSENRVGYTF

D: NA
V: TRBV9
size: NA
J: TRBJ2-5
DNA: TGTGCCAGCAGCTCCCAACAAGGTCGGGAGACCCAGTACTTC
CDR3: CASSSQQGRETQYF

D: NA
V: TRBV5-4
size: NA
J: TRBJ2-7
DNA: TGTGCCAGCAGCTCCCAACAGGGTTCTTACGAGCAGTACTTC
CDR3: CASSSQQGSYEQYF

D: TRBD2
V: TRBV6-6
size: NA
J: TRBJ2-1
DNA: TGTGCCAGCAGGCGACTAGCGGGAGTGGTATTAAATGAGCAGTTCTTC
CDR3: CASRRLAGVVLNEQFF

D: NA
V: TRBV27
size: NA
J: TRBJ2-1
DNA: TGTGCCAGCAGTTTAGGTAGCGGTATTGGGAATGAGCAGTTCTTC
CDR3: CASSLGSGIGNEQFF

D: NA
V: TRBV19
size: NA
J: TRBJ1-2
DNA: TGTGCCAGTAGTACGAGGGGAAGTGGTAACTATGGCTACACCTTC
CDR3: CASSTRGSGNYGYTF

D: NA
V: TRBV21-1
size: NA
J: TRBJ1-4
DNA: TGTGCCAGCAGCAATGGGGGGCCTCCAACTAATGAAAAACTGTTTTTT
CDR3: CASSNGGPPTNEKLFF

D: NA
V: TRBV9
size: NA
J: TRBJ2-5
DNA: TGTGCCAGCAGCGTAGGAGTAGGGGCTTCCCGGGAGACCCAGTACTTC
CDR3: CASSVGVGASRETQYF

D: TRBD2
V: TRBV6-5
size: NA
J: TRBJ2-7
DNA: TGTGCCAGCAGTTCACTAGCGGGACGGTACGAGCAGTACTTC
CDR3: CASSSLAGRYEQYF

D: TRBD2
V: TRBV5-4
size: NA
J: TRBJ2-3
DNA: TGTGCCAGCAGCAGGGCGGGACTAGCGGGGTGGAGCCCAGATACGCAGTATTTT
CDR3: CASSRAGLAGWSPDTQYF

D: TRBD2
V: TRBV7-3
size: NA
J: TRBJ2-2
DNA: TGCGCCAGCCGGGGGGGGACCGGGGAGCTGTTTTTT
CDR3: CASRGGTGELFF

D: NA
V: TRBV7-2
size: NA
J: TRBJ1-6
DNA: TGTGCCAGCAGCTTAGTGGGCAGGCTTAATTCACCCCTCCACTTT
CDR3: CASSLVGRLNSPLHF